This TCR beta chain was recovered during a study of T cell repertoires in cytomegalovirus infection. In TCRdb, the reads were re-called with MiXCR into one record per CDR3 protein. The table includes 300,000 to 450,000 distinct CDR3 sequences, about a sixth detected once. Between the trimmed V and J ends, which lost 6 bases and 0 bases, there was a span of 11 bases. The CDR3 extends over 14 amino acids. Per germline, CDR1 ENHRY and CDR2 SYGVKD. The clonotype was recovered from a human donor in good health (CMV status not recorded). Some clones in this sample may be carry-over from other donors' samples. This chain joins TRBV10-3 and TRBJ1-2, with D possibly matching TRBD1 (5 bases). The sample consisted of PBMCs. The CDR3 DNA follows: TGTGCCATCAGACGGGACGGTACTAACTATGGCTACACCTTC. The encoded protein is CAIRRDGTNYGYTF.